The 15 T cell receptor beta chains below come from one sample, sequenced in a study of high-grade serous ovarian cancer treatment subgroups. Assay: immunoSEQ multiplex PCR; the TCRdb copy retains only in-frame clones and omits some. This table holds 3,000 to 4,000 clones, 60% to 75% found once. The tumor samples were collected prior to definitive surgery or chemotherapy. The sequencing sample was made of tumor tissue. Source of these receptors: a human donor with high-grade serous ovarian cancer.

The chain links TRBV19 to TRBJ1-2; D is unresolved. The V and J ends lost 0 bases and 0 bases respectively, with 11 bases between them. CDR1 and CDR2 (germline): LNHDA, SQIVND (reference sequence). There are 16 residues in the CDR3. The CDR3 coding sequence is TGTGCCAGTAGTATAGATATGGGCGGGGCTAACTATGGCTACACCTTC. This encodes CASSIDMGGANYGYTF.

J is TRBJ2-1 and V is TRBV7-2; 14 nucleotides align to TRBD2. The length of the CDR3 is 19 residues. Germline-derived CDR1 and CDR2 are SGHTA and FQGNSA. V lost 5 bases, J lost 8 bases, and 17 bases stayed unmatched. The CDR3 spells CASSLFPTSGGELPYEQFF. CDR3 sequence (DNA): TGTGCCAGCAGCCTTTTCCCGACTAGCGGGGGGGAATTGCCCTATGAGCAGTTCTTC.

The chain has TRBV29-1 and TRBJ2-3, with TRBD2 matching over 15 bases. CDR1 and CDR2 from the germline V gene are SQVTM and ANQGSEA. J lost 4 bases, V lost 3 bases, and 8 bases had no gene match. The CDR3 consists of 17 residues. The chain's CDR3 is CSVDTGTSGGRSDTQYF. In nucleotides, the CDR3 is TGCAGCGTTGATACCGGGACTAGCGGGGGGAGGTCAGATACGCAGTATTTT.

Comment on this clone: This specimen includes other DNA sequences encoding the same CDR3. This sequence joins TRBV12-5 and TRBJ1-5; 7 bases match TRBD1. Looked up from germline, CDR1 is LGHNT and CDR2 is FRNRAP. The trim removed 5 bases at V and 2 bases at J, leaving 12 bases unmatched. The CDR3 has 17 amino acids. For the CDR3, the DNA is TGTGCTAGTGGTCGTGCCAGTGCAGGGGGGGGCAATCAGCCCCAGCATTTT. This codes for CASGRASAGGGNQPQHF.

The J gene is TRBJ2-1, the V gene TRBV13, with 14 bases lining up with TRBD2. Germline lookup yields CDR1 PRHDT and CDR2 FYEKMQ (reference sequence). This CDR3 region has 18 residues. Trimming took 5 bases from V and 4 from J; bases not matched to a gene: 10. Here the CDR3 DNA reads TGTGCCAGCAGCCAAGGGACTAGCGGGGGCCCAGCGTACAATGAGCAGTTCTTC. It specifies CASSQGTSGGPAYNEQFF.

This clone is medium-sized by share. The chain combines TRBV29-1 with TRBJ2-7, with D unclear. Germline CDR1 and CDR2: SQVTM and ANQGSEA. This CDR3 region has 13 residues. Trimming took 4 bases from V and 3 from J, leaving 13 bases between them. The CDR3 DNA follows: TGCAGCGTTGGTCGGCCCGCCAGCTACGAGCAGTACTTC. Residues: CSVGRPASYEQYF.

V is TRBV27 and J is TRBJ2-3, with unresolved D. The length of the CDR3 is 14 residues. Trimming pared 5 bases from V and 5 bases from J, leaving 14 bases between. Germline values: CDR1 MNHEY, CDR2 SMNVEV (reference sequence). The DNA for the CDR3 is TGTGCCAGCAGTCCGCGCGGTACCCTAGATACGCAGTATTTT. This translates into CASSPRGTLDTQYF.

The rearrangement joins TRBV5-5 to TRBJ2-7, with D perhaps TRBD2 (6 bases). V was trimmed by 6 bases and J by 6 bases, leaving 13 bases between them. CDR1 SGHKS and CDR2 YYEKEE come from the germline V gene (reference sequence). The CDR3 extends over 12 amino acids. This CDR3 is CASMEGLAEQYF. In DNA, the CDR3 is TGTGCCAGCATGGAGGGACTGGCCGAGCAGTACTTC.

There are a few counts of this clone. V and J are TRBV7-9 and TRBJ1-2, with a possible D match to TRBD1 (6 bases). The CDR3 has 16 residues. V was trimmed by 5 bases and J by 7 bases, leaving 23 bases between them. Germline V CDR1 and CDR2: SEHNR, FQNEAQ (reference sequence). CDR3 nucleotides: TGTGCCAGCAGCCCGCCGACAGGAATATATGTTACTGGCTACACCTTC. It yields the protein CASSPPTGIYVTGYTF.

The rearrangement joins TRBV6-6 to TRBJ1-2; D may be TRBD1 (5 bases). The CDR3 is made up of 15 amino acids. Germline V CDR1 and CDR2: MNHNY, SVGAGI (reference sequence). Trimming took off 8 bases at V and 2 bases at J, with 18 bases between the two ends. The CDR3 is CASFSLGSGNYGYTF. The CDR3 DNA is TGTGCCAGCTTTTCTTTAGGGTCAGGGAACTATGGCTACACCTTC.

The chain carries TRBV6-1 and TRBJ2-1; 13 bases align to TRBD2. V shed 8 bases and J 6 bases; nucleotides not matched to a gene: 7. The CDR3 length is 15 residues. Germline V gives CDR1 MNHNS, CDR2 SASEGT. CDR3 nucleotides: TGTGCCAGCTCGGGAGGACTAGCGGGAGTCAATGAGCAGTTCTTC. Protein: CASSGGLAGVNEQFF.

V is TRBV10-3 and J is TRBJ1-2; D unresolved. The ends were cut back, 2 bases at V and 6 bases at J, with 7 bases in the middle. Germline V gene data show CDR1 as ENHRY and CDR2 as SYGVKD. The CDR3 is made up of 12 amino acids. CDR3 residues: CAISEVGDGYTF. The DNA of the CDR3 is TGTGCCATCAGTGAGGTCGGGGATGGCTACACCTTC.

This chain joins TRBV5-5 and TRBJ2-7; tentatively, D is TRBD1 (6 bases). The CDR3 length is 14 residues. The V and J ends lost 0 bases and 3 bases respectively, with 10 bases between them. The germline V gene encodes CDR1 SGHKS and CDR2 YYEKEE (reference sequence). CDR3 DNA sequence: TGTGCCAGCAGCTTGGACAGGGCGTTCTACGAGCAGTACTTC. Translating it yields CASSLDRAFYEQYF.

This clone showed up just once. The chain couples TRBV27 to TRBJ1-2; possibly TRBD1 for D (5 bases). CDR1 MNHEY and CDR2 SMNVEV come from the germline V gene (reference sequence). This CDR3 is 15 amino acids long. Between the trimmed V and J ends, which lost 5 bases and 0 bases, there was a span of 13 bases. The CDR3 protein is CASSAIRDANYGYTF. CDR3 DNA sequence: TGTGCCAGCAGTGCTATTAGGGACGCTAACTATGGCTACACCTTC.

This chain uses TRBV7-2 with TRBJ2-7; weak D call: TRBD2 (5 bases). The V gene's germline CDR1 is SGHTA and CDR2 FQGNSA. V lost 2 bases to trimming and J lost 5 bases, with 19 bases between them. The length of the CDR3 is 16 residues. CDR3 loop: CASSLRSRGSSNEQYF. The CDR3, as DNA: TGTGCCAGCAGCTTAAGGTCGAGAGGGTCTTCCAACGAGCAGTACTTC.